This paragraph covers one TCR beta chain sequence. This entry belongs to a study of shared clonotypes between healthy human individuals. Libraries were prepared by immunoSEQ multiplex PCR; TCRdb keeps only in-frame clonotypes and omits some of them. The data hold hundreds of thousands of clones, with approximately 80% observed a single time. The CDR3 is 13 amino acids. Germline V gene data show CDR1 as SQVTM and CDR2 as ANQGSEA. The junction had 5 bases not matched to a gene; V was cut back by 6 bases and J by 1 base. This clonotype was sampled from a woman in her forties in good health. Some clones in this sample may be carry-over from other donors' samples. Sequencing was carried out using PBMCs. The chain is built from TRBV29-1 and TRBJ1-1; 7 nucleotides line up with TRBD1. This CDR3 reads CSVFAGGNTEAFF. The CDR3 DNA reads as TGCAGCGTGTTTGCAGGGGGGAACACTGAAGCTTTCTTT.